These 13 T cell receptor beta chains originate from one sample sequenced in a study of T cell responses to AZD1222 COVID-19 vaccine. Only in-frame clones appear in the TCRdb table, and some are missing; sequencing was by immunoSEQ multiplex PCR. The table includes around 110,000 clones, around 92% detected once. Specimen: peripheral blood, collected on day 0 of AZD1222 vaccination. These receptors were collected from an adult in good health.

The rearrangement links TRBV12-5 to TRBJ2-1, with D maybe TRBD2 (6 bases). The CDR3 is 16 residues long. The V gene's germline CDR1 is LGHNT and CDR2 FRNRAP. V was cut by 6 bases and J by 3 bases, with 18 bases left in between. Here the CDR3 reads CASGAGSGTVYNEQFF. The CDR3 nucleotides are TGTGCTAGTGGCGCAGGGTCTGGGACTGTCTACAATGAGCAGTTCTTC.

This sequence joins TRBV19 and TRBJ1-2; tentative D call: TRBD1 (6 bases). CDR1 and CDR2 (germline): LNHDA, SQIVND (reference sequence). Deletions cut 7 bases from V and 5 bases from J, with 20 bases between. The CDR3 extends over 15 amino acids. The CDR3 loop is CASMEYREGRYGYTF. For the CDR3, the DNA is TGTGCCAGTATGGAATACAGGGAGGGAAGGTATGGCTACACCTTC.

This clone has a handful of counts. This chain uses TRBV5-4 with TRBJ2-2; 8 bases fit TRBD2. Germline CDR1 SGHNT, CDR2 YYREEE (reference sequence). Trimming cost V 0 bases and J 4 bases; bases outside gene matches: 5. CDR3 length: 16 residues. CDR3 region: CASSLAAGGRTGELFF. The DNA for the CDR3 is TGTGCCAGCAGCTTGGCGGCGGGGGGCCGCACCGGGGAGCTGTTTTTT.

The chain joins TRBV19 to TRBJ2-3; D unclear. Between the trimmed V and J ends, which lost 3 bases and 6 bases, there was a span of 4 bases. The CDR3 contains 11 residues. Germline V gives CDR1 LNHDA, CDR2 SQIVND (reference sequence). CDR3: CASSISDTQYF. The CDR3 DNA is TGTGCCAGTAGTATTTCCGATACGCAGTATTTT.

This clone has a handful of counts. One junction end does not reproduce the germline sequence, and a read error may be involved. The chain carries TRBV7-7 and TRBJ2-7, with 9 bases that match TRBD1. Germline CDR1 is SSHAT and CDR2 is FNYEAQ (reference sequence). The CDR3 contains 19 residues. CDR3: CASTITGGESLYFAYEQYF. The CDR3 coding sequence is TGTGCTAGCACCATAACAGGGGGCGAATCCCTGTACTTTGCCTACGAGCAGTACTTC.

V usage is TRBV4-1 and J usage is TRBJ2-1, with 8 bases fitting TRBD2. Germline assignment: CDR1 MGHRA and CDR2 YSYEKL. Unmatched junction bases numbered 7, after V lost 2 bases and J lost 7 bases. The CDR3 extends over 15 amino acids. CDR3 residues: CASSQWGTGGNEQFF. In DNA form, the CDR3 reads TGCGCCAGCAGCCAATGGGGGACGGGAGGGAATGAGCAGTTCTTC.

The V and J genes are TRBV27 and TRBJ2-2, with D unresolved. CDR1 MNHEY and CDR2 SMNVEV come from the germline V gene (reference sequence). The CDR3 runs 16 residues. V was shortened by 7 bases and J by 1 base, with 16 bases between the two germline ends. CDR3 in amino acids: CASTRYFHQNTGELFF. CDR3 nucleotides: TGTGCCAGCACCCGTTACTTCCACCAGAACACCGGGGAGCTGTTTTTT.

In its sample, this clone was seen once. The rearrangement joins TRBV18 to TRBJ2-1, with a tentative D call TRBD1 (6 bases). The germline V gene has CDR1 KGHSH and CDR2 LQKENI. This CDR3 has 14 amino acids. V was cut by 3 bases and J by 7 bases, with 13 bases left in between. The CDR3 loop is CASSPSRDRNEQFF. CDR3 nucleotides: TGTGCCAGCTCACCTTCCCGAGACAGGAATGAGCAGTTCTTC.

This chain connects TRBV10-1 to TRBJ2-1, with 12 bases lining up with TRBD1. Unmatched junction bases numbered 11, after V lost 5 bases and J lost 9 bases. This CDR3 is 16 amino acids long. CDR1 WNHNN and CDR2 SYGVQD come from the germline V gene (reference sequence). The CDR3 nucleotides are TGCGCCAGCAGTACGGAACCGGGACAGGGGGCGGTTGAGCAGTTCTTC. This gives the protein CASSTEPGQGAVEQFF.

This chain links TRBV9 with TRBJ1-1; D unresolved. CDR3 length: 12 residues. The germline V gene encodes CDR1 SGDLS and CDR2 YYNGEE. V lost 8 bases and J lost 4, with 12 bases in between. The CDR3 nucleotides read TGTGCCAGTAGCCAGCCGGGCACTGAAGCTTTCTTT. Translating gives CASSQPGTEAFF. The variable domain in full, with the rest retrieved from reference TRBV9 and TRBJ1-1, is DSGVTQTPKHLITATGQRVTLRCSPRSGDLSVYWYQQSLDQGLQFLIQYYNGEERAKGNILERFSAQQFPDLHSELNLSSLELGDSALYFCASSQPGTEAFFGQGTRLTVV.

V usage is TRBV12-3 or TRBV12-4 and J usage is TRBJ1-4; D gene uncertain. The CDR3 is made up of 11 amino acids. V was trimmed by 6 bases and J by 5 bases, leaving 4 bases between them. The CDR3 region has the DNA TGTGCCAGCAGGTTGAATGAAAAACTGTTTTTT. The encoded protein is CASRLNEKLFF.

The CDR3 reads CASSLEAGKPNNEQFF. The CDR3 DNA follows: TGCGCCAGCAGCTTGGAGGCAGGGAAACCGAACAATGAGCAGTTCTTC. The chain recombines TRBV5-1 with TRBJ2-1; a possible D gene is TRBD1 (5 bases). Per germline, CDR1 SGHRS and CDR2 YFSETQ. Trimming removed 0 bases from V and 5 bases from J, with 15 bases in between. The CDR3 totals 16 residues.

The chain combines TRBV27 with TRBJ2-7; 7 bases agree with TRBD2. This CDR3 is 14 amino acids long. CDR1 and CDR2 from the germline V gene are MNHEY and SMNVEV (reference sequence). Losses at the gene ends were 4 bases for V and 4 bases for J; bases not matched to a gene: 7. CDR3 sequence reads: CASSSGLEVYEQYF. In DNA, the CDR3 is TGTGCCAGCAGTTCCGGACTAGAAGTGTACGAGCAGTACTTC.